Each of the 26 T cell receptor beta chains below was sequenced from the same sample in a study of post-analysis software for immune sequencing data. The library was made from cDNA and included unique molecular identifiers. TCRdb used MiXCR to reprocess the PCR reads, holding one entry per CDR3 protein. The sample includes hundreds of thousands of distinct CDR3 sequences, 25% to 30% of them seen just once. No antigen has been assigned to these receptors. Points from the study as a whole: Controls had lower frequencies than patients of about 5 TRBV segments, which included TRBV5-6, TRBV5-1 and TRBV20-1.

Sequenced: blood. The source is a girl between 5 and 17 years old with multiple sclerosis.

The chain joins TRBV24-1 to TRBJ1-5; possible D gene TRBD1, 5 bases. Looked up from germline, CDR1 is KGHDR and CDR2 is SFDVKD. CDR3 length: 14 residues. The ends were cut back, 5 bases at V and 3 bases at J, with 10 bases in the middle. The CDR3 bases are TGTGCCACCAGTGGGGGGGAATACAATCAGCCCCAGCATTTT. Protein sequence: CATSGGEYNQPQHF.

The chain couples TRBV6-6 to TRBJ2-7; 7 bases map to TRBD1. CDR3 length equals 15 residues. Germline V gene lookup returns CDR1 MNHNY and CDR2 SVGAGI (reference sequence). Trimming at V came to 7 bases and at J to 3 bases, leaving 12 bases not matched to a gene. The CDR3, as DNA: TGTGCCAGCACCGAAGTCTGGGACAGCAACTACGAGCAGTACTTC. Encoded protein: CASTEVWDSNYEQYF.

The V and J genes are TRBV6-4 and TRBJ2-1, with D possibly matching TRBD1 (6 bases). V lost 0 bases and J 8 bases, leaving 14 bases between the germline ends. There are 15 residues in the CDR3. Germline V gene lookup returns CDR1 MRHNA and CDR2 SNTAGT. The CDR3 region is CASSDSGRGSDEQFF. DNA of the CDR3: TGTGCCAGCAGTGACTCCGGCAGGGGCAGCGATGAGCAGTTCTTC.

V is TRBV9 and J is TRBJ2-1; 9 positions match TRBD2. This CDR3 spans 16 amino acids. With V trimmed by 7 bases and J by 8 bases, 16 bases remained unmatched. Germline CDR1 is SGDLS and CDR2 is YYNGEE. The CDR3 sequence: CASGAGGKFTYDEQFF. As DNA, the CDR3 is TGTGCCAGCGGCGCGGGAGGGAAGTTTACTTACGATGAGCAGTTCTTC.

This clonotype turned up a few times. This chain uses TRBV10-3 with TRBJ2-7; D is undetermined. The germline CDR1 and CDR2 sequences are ENHRY and SYGVKD. V was clipped by 4 bases and J by 0 bases, with 10 bases between them. The CDR3 extends over 14 amino acids. The CDR3 loop reads CAISVGGGSYEQYF. In DNA form, the CDR3 reads TGTGCCATCAGTGTAGGTGGCGGCTCCTACGAGCAGTACTTC.

The chain is built from TRBV27 and TRBJ2-1, with D maybe TRBD1 (5 bases). This CDR3 has 15 amino acids. V dropped 0 bases and J dropped 3 bases, with 9 bases sitting between them. Germline assignment: CDR1 MNHEY and CDR2 SMNVEV (reference sequence). This CDR3 reads CASSLSAGNYNEQFF. The DNA for the CDR3 is TGTGCCAGCAGTTTATCGGCAGGGAACTACAATGAGCAGTTCTTC.

This clonotype was recorded a few times. This rearrangement joins TRBV5-1 to TRBJ1-4; a weak D match, TRBD1 (6 bases). The germline V gene has CDR1 SGHRS and CDR2 YFSETQ. The CDR3 is 14 residues long. Trimming removed 0 bases at V and 8 bases at J, with 11 bases between. The CDR3, as DNA: TGCGCCAGCAGCTTGGAACAGGGAAGGGAAAAACTGTTTTTT. Encoded protein: CASSLEQGREKLFF.

This clonotype was observed at least ten times. This rearrangement joins TRBV20-1 to TRBJ2-1; 15 positions match TRBD2. This CDR3 comprises 15 residues. Germline CDR1 is DFQATT and CDR2 is SNEGSKA (reference sequence). Trimming removed 4 bases from V and 8 bases from J; junction bases left unmatched: 6. CDR3 sequence: CSAIGLAGGLDEQFF. The DNA of the CDR3 is TGCAGTGCTATAGGACTAGCGGGAGGGCTGGATGAGCAGTTCTTC.

The J gene is TRBJ2-1, the V gene TRBV6-4, with D uncertain. Germline V gene lookup returns CDR1 MRHNA and CDR2 SNTAGT. The CDR3 extends over 13 amino acids. The V end lost 2 bases, the J end lost 7 bases, and 9 bases lay between the germline ends. DNA for the CDR3: TGTGCCAGCAGTGACAGACTTCTAAATGAGCAGTTCTTC. Protein sequence: CASSDRLLNEQFF.

This clonotype was counted a few times. The chain recombines TRBV28 with TRBJ2-1; TRBD2 matches at 10 bases. The junction had 11 bases not matched to a gene; V was cut back by 5 bases and J by 1 base. The CDR3 has 18 amino acids. Germline assignment: CDR1 MDHEN and CDR2 SYDVKM. CDR3 amino acids: CASSPRLSGRVSYNEQFF. CDR3 coding DNA: TGTGCCAGCAGTCCCCGTTTGAGCGGGAGGGTGTCCTACAATGAGCAGTTCTTC.

The sample holds a few counts of this clonotype. V usage is TRBV28 and J usage is TRBJ1-1; TRBD1 is a possible D gene (5 bases). CDR3 length equals 12 residues. V was shortened by 5 bases and J by 6 bases, with 10 bases between the two germline ends. Germline V gene sequence: CDR1 MDHEN, CDR2 SYDVKM. CDR3 DNA sequence: TGTGCCAGCAGTGAGCAGGGTCCTGAAGCTTTCTTT. It translates to CASSEQGPEAFF.

To note about this clonotype: At one end, the junction sequence differs from germline, possibly due to a read error. The chain is built from TRBV20-1 and TRBJ1-2; D ambiguous. The CDR3 sequence is 10 residues long. Germline CDR1 reads DFQATT; CDR2 reads SNEGSKA (reference sequence). The chain's CDR3 is CGSPNYGYTF. In DNA form, the CDR3 reads TGTGGGAGTCCTAACTATGGCTACACCTTC.

This clonotype was found a few times. The rearrangement uses TRBV29-1 and TRBJ1-2; D not resolved. Germline V gene data show CDR1 as SQVTM and CDR2 as ANQGSEA. Trimming cost V 7 bases and J 4 bases, with 13 bases left between them. The CDR3 sequence is 12 residues long. In nucleotides, the CDR3 is TGCAGCGCCGACCTGAAAGGCTATGGCTACACCTTC. Its protein is CSADLKGYGYTF. Looking up the rest from reference TRBV29-1 and TRBJ1-2 gives the full variable domain: SAVISQKPSRDICQRGTSLTIQCQVDSQVTMMFWYRQQPGQSLTLIATANQGSEATYESGFVIDKFPISRPNLTFSTLTVSNMSPEDSSIYLCSADLKGYGYTFGSGTRLTVV.

This clonotype was picked up a small number of times. The rearrangement uses TRBV6-5 and TRBJ1-5; 10 nucleotides align to TRBD1. The CDR3 runs to 19 residues. Trimming at V came to 0 bases and at J to 5 bases, leaving 13 bases not matched to a gene. Germline V gives CDR1 MNHEY, CDR2 SVGAGI. The CDR3 loop reads CASSYSRTTGGQVDQPQHF. The CDR3 DNA sequence: TGTGCCAGCAGTTACTCGAGGACGACAGGGGGCCAAGTAGATCAGCCCCAGCATTTT.

V usage is TRBV12-3 or TRBV12-4 and J usage is TRBJ2-7, with 7 nucleotides matching TRBD1. V shed 3 bases and J 0 bases; nucleotides not matched to a gene: 5. The CDR3 covers 15 residues. The DNA for the CDR3 is TGTGCCAGCAGTTTCGGGGACAGCAGCTCCTACGAGCAGTACTTC. The encoded protein is CASSFGDSSSYEQYF.

The V call is TRBV2, the J call TRBJ2-1; maybe TRBD1 (6 bases). Germline lookup yields CDR1 SNHLY and CDR2 FYNNEI. The length of the CDR3 is 16 residues. With 8 bases removed from V and 8 bases from J, the gap between germline ends came to 25 bases. CDR3 sequence (DNA): TGTGCCAGCCAACTCTCGAGAGCGACAGGAGAATATGAGCAGTTCTTC. Residues: CASQLSRATGEYEQFF. The variable domain in full, with the rest retrieved from reference TRBV2 and TRBJ2-1, is EPEVTQTPSHQVTQMGQEVILRCVPISNHLYFYWYRQILGQKVEFLVSFYNNEISEKSEIFDDQFSVERPDGSNFTLKIRSTKLEDSAMYFCASQLSRATGEYEQFFGPGTRLTVL.

This clonotype was seen a few times. This chain uses TRBV15 with TRBJ2-7; TRBD1 agrees at 9 bases. The J call could be wrong; TRBJ2-5 is a better fit for the DNA end. Germline CDR1 is LNHNV and CDR2 is YYDKDF (reference sequence). The CDR3 runs to 16 residues. CDR3 protein: CATSRALRTGEETQYF. DNA for the CDR3: TGTGCCACCAGCAGAGCCTTGCGGACAGGGGAGGAGACCCAGTACTTC.

The sample holds a few counts of this clonotype. The chain links TRBV29-1 to TRBJ1-1; tentatively, D is TRBD1 (6 bases). Trimming took 5 bases from V and 1 from J, leaving 11 bases between them. The CDR3 spans 13 residues. CDR1 and CDR2 from the germline V gene are SQVTM and ANQGSEA. The CDR3 reads CSVTPTGNTEAFF. DNA of the CDR3: TGCAGCGTTACCCCGACAGGGAACACTGAAGCTTTCTTT.

This clonotype was detected a few times. CDR3 sequence (DNA): TGTGCCAGCAGGGCCTTCGGACCGGTTTCACCCCTCCACTTT. It is translated as CASRAFGPVSPLHF. The rearrangement uses TRBV12-3 or TRBV12-4 and TRBJ1-6; the D is unclear. The V end was cut by 6 bases, the J end by 9 bases, with 15 bases between. The CDR3 has 14 amino acids.

This clonotype showed up many times. At one end, the junction sequence differs from germline, possibly due to a read error. The chain recombines TRBV4-3 with TRBJ2-1; D perhaps matches TRBD2 (6 bases). This CDR3 is built from 15 residues. In germline, CDR1 is LGHNA, CDR2 YSLEER. The CDR3 coding sequence is TGTGCCAGCAGCCGGGACTCCAGCTCCTACAATGAGCAGTTCTTC. Its translation is CASSRDSSSYNEQFF.

This clonotype has only one observation. V is TRBV20-1 and J is TRBJ2-2, with 7 nucleotides matching TRBD1. With 6 bases clipped from V and 6 bases from J, the junction kept 10 bases outside the gene matches. The CDR3 consists of 14 residues. Germline V CDR1 and CDR2: DFQATT, SNEGSKA (reference sequence). The CDR3 region is CSALRQGPAGELFF. Here the CDR3 DNA reads TGCAGTGCCCTTAGACAGGGCCCCGCCGGGGAGCTGTTTTTT.

This clonotype was counted between two and nine times. The V gene is TRBV27, the J gene TRBJ1-1; the match to TRBD1 covers 8 bases. With 2 bases clipped from V and 6 bases from J, the junction kept 8 bases outside the gene matches. The CDR3 covers 15 residues. Germline V gene lookup returns CDR1 MNHEY and CDR2 SMNVEV (reference sequence). The CDR3 loop reads CASSLTGTGTAEAFF. CDR3 DNA sequence: TGTGCCAGCAGTTTAACCGGGACAGGCACCGCTGAAGCTTTCTTT.

This chain connects TRBV28 to TRBJ1-1, with D possibly TRBD1 on 5 matching bases. Trimming removed 6 bases at V and 1 base at J, with 12 bases between. CDR1 is MDHEN, CDR2 SYDVKM, per germline. The CDR3 loop spans 14 amino acids. CDR3 region: CASRLGTENTEAFF. The CDR3 coding sequence is TGTGCCAGCAGACTGGGGACTGAGAACACTGAAGCTTTCTTT.

The chain couples TRBV18 to TRBJ2-7; tentative D call: TRBD1 (6 bases). The CDR3 is 16 amino acids. V was pared by 6 bases and J by 0 bases, with 18 bases between. CDR1 and CDR2 (germline): KGHSH, LQKENI. The CDR3 nucleotides are TGTGCCAGCTCCCTCACCGAAGGGGGTTCCTCCTACGAGCAGTACTTC. Its translation is CASSLTEGGSSYEQYF.

The chain employs TRBV6-6 and TRBJ2-4; D tentatively reads TRBD1 or TRBD2 (5 bases each). Per germline, CDR1 MNHNY and CDR2 SVGAGI (reference sequence). The V end was cut by 5 bases, the J end by 10 bases, with 12 bases between. The CDR3 is 12 amino acids. This CDR3 reads CASSPNWGIQYF. CDR3 nucleotide sequence: TGTGCCAGCAGTCCGAATTGGGGGATTCAGTACTTC.

This sequence joins TRBV20-1 and TRBJ2-7, with 9 positions matching TRBD2. The CDR3 extends over 13 amino acids. V lost 2 bases and J lost 4; bases outside the gene matches: 3. From germline, CDR1 is DFQATT and CDR2 SNEGSKA (reference sequence). DNA for the CDR3: TGCAGTGCTAGACCCAGCGGGAGGTACGAGCAGTACTTC. Amino acid sequence: CSARPSGRYEQYF.